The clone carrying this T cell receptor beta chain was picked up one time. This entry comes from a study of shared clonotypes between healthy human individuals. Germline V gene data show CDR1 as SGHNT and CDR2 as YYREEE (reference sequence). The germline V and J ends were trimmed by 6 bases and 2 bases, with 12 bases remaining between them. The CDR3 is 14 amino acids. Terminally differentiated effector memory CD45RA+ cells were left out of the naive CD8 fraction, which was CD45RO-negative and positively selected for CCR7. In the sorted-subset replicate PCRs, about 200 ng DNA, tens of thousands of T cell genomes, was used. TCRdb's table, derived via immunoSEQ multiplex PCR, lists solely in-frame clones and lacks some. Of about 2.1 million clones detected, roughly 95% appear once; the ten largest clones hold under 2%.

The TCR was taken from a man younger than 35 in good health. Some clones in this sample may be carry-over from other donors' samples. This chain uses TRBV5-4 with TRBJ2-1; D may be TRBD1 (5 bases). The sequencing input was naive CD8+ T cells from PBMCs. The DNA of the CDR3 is TGTGCCAGCACTTACCAGGGTCCCTACAATGAGCAGTTCTTC. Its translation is CASTYQGPYNEQFF.